A selection of T cell receptor beta chains follows, all from one sample in a study of OX40 agonist ivuxolimab in advanced cancers. The method was immunoSEQ multiplex PCR; TCRdb's version includes in-frame clones alone and lacks a portion of them. Of about 70,000 clones in the sample, around 90% were seen once. The sequences come from CD4+ or CD8+ T cells sorted from blood, collected in a trial of the OX40 agonist ivuxolimab. The receptors were sampled from an adult with an advanced solid tumor such as melanoma, head and neck, liver or kidney cancer. The CDR3 runs from the conserved cysteine through the conserved F or W. The order of the fields is V gene, clone size, J gene, D gene, CDR3 DNA, CDR3 protein. The D gene is left open where the match is weak. Where a row states a size, it is once, few, many or the class of an expanded clone; other rows omit it.

>TRBV4-1|.|TRBJ1-1|TRBD1
TGCGCCAGCAGCCAACAACAGGGGGCGAGGAGCACTGAAGCTTTCTTT
CASSQQQGARSTEAFF
>TRBV30|.|TRBJ2-1|TRBD2
TGTGCCTGGAGAGCTCGAGGCGGGGGATACAATGAGCAGTTCTTC
CAWRARGGGYNEQFF
>TRBV2|.|TRBJ2-5|.
TGTGCCAGCAGTGAAGCGGGTACCCAAGAGACCCAGTACTTC
CASSEAGTQETQYF
>TRBV7-2|.|TRBJ1-6|.
TGTGCCAGCAGCTTTGGCAGGATGGTGCCTTACTCACCCCTCCACTTT
CASSFGRMVPYSPLHF
>TRBV5-5|.|TRBJ2-1|TRBD2
TGTGCCAGCAGCGCGGCTAGCGGGGGGGCTTACAATGAGCAGTTCTTC
CASSAASGGAYNEQFF
>TRBV5-5|.|TRBJ2-7|TRBD2
TGTGCCAGCAGCCGTCGGGGGGCCTACGAGCAGTACTTC
CASSRRGAYEQYF
>TRBV10-3|.|TRBJ2-3|TRBD2
TGTGCCATCAGTGAGTCGGGCGGGGGGTTTGATACGCAGTATTTT
CAISESGGGFDTQYF
>TRBV27|.|TRBJ1-5|.
TGTGCCAGCAGTCCCATCGATACCGTTAGCAATCAGCCCCAGCATTTT
CASSPIDTVSNQPQHF
>TRBV5-1|.|TRBJ2-2|TRBD2
TGCGCCAGCAGCTCGATTAATCTCGCTAGCGGGACCGGGGAGCTGTTTTTT
CASSSINLASGTGELFF
>TRBV21-1|.|TRBJ2-7|.
TGTGCCAGCATTTCCTGCGGCCCCGAGCAGTACTTC
CASISCGPEQYF
>TRBV9|.|TRBJ2-7|.
TGTGCCAGCAGCGTGACGGAATCTCTCGACGAGCAGTACTTC
CASSVTESLDEQYF
>TRBV5-1|.|TRBJ1-2|.
TGCGCCAGCAGCCCGGGTGGGAATGTTGGCTACACCTTC
CASSPGGNVGYTF
>TRBV6-1|.|TRBJ1-5|.
TGTGCCAGCAGTGAATACCGGGGGTCCGGCAATCAGCCCCAGCATTTT
CASSEYRGSGNQPQHF
>TRBV27|.|TRBJ1-6|TRBD1
TGTGCCAGCAGAGGGACAGGGTATGATTCACCCCTCCACTTT
CASRGTGYDSPLHF
>TRBV7-8|.|TRBJ1-4|TRBD1
TGTGCCAGCAGCACTACAGGGGGCCACAATGAAAAACTGTTTTTT
CASSTTGGHNEKLFF
>TRBV11-2|.|TRBJ1-2|.
TGTGCCAGCAGCTTCTCGGCGGCTAACTATGGCTACACCTTC
CASSFSAANYGYTF
>TRBV19|.|TRBJ1-5|TRBD1
TGTGCCAGTAGTATTGAGGACAGGGGGAGTCAGCCCCAGCATTTT
CASSIEDRGSQPQHF
>TRBV7-2|.|TRBJ1-4|TRBD1
TGTGCCAGCAGTTCAGACAGGGTCGGCGAAAAACTGTTTTTT
CASSSDRVGEKLFF
>TRBV30|.|TRBJ2-5|.
TGTGCCTGGAGTGTAAACTTCCAAGAGACCCAGTACTTC
CAWSVNFQETQYF
>TRBV19|.|TRBJ2-5|.
TGTGCCAGTAGGCTACAGGGTACAGAGACCCAGTACTTC
CASRLQGTETQYF
>TRBV2|once|TRBJ2-7|TRBD1
TGTGCCAGCAGCGTGAACCGGGACAGGAGCTCCTACGAGCAGTACTTC
CASSVNRDRSSYEQYF
>TRBV30|.|TRBJ2-5|.
TGTGCCTGGAGTGTACCCCCGGGTAGGACCCAGTACTTC
CAWSVPPGRTQYF
>TRBV7-9|.|TRBJ2-6|TRBD1
TGTGCCAGCAGTCGACAGGGGTCTGGGGCCAACGTCCTGACTTTC
CASSRQGSGANVLTF
>TRBV2|.|TRBJ2-2|.
TGTGCCAGCAGCCGGGGACCCGGGGAGCTGTTTTTT
CASSRGPGELFF
>TRBV6-5|.|TRBJ2-3|.
TGTGCCAGCAGTTACTCGGGGAAAGATACGCAGTATTTT
CASSYSGKDTQYF